The 14 T cell receptor beta chains below all came from one sample that was sequenced in a study of blood T cell repertoires in COVID-19. Assay: immunoSEQ multiplex PCR; the TCRdb copy retains only in-frame clones and omits some. Of around 120,000 clones listed, around two thirds were seen once; the top ten hold 2% to 2.5%. The sample consisted of peripheral blood. The receptor set was obtained from a woman in her seventies with acute or convalescent COVID-19.

The gene calls are TRBV5-6 and TRBJ1-1; the match to TRBD1 covers 10 bases. V shed 4 bases and J 3 bases; nucleotides not matched to a gene: 12. The CDR3 extends over 17 amino acids. Germline-derived CDR1 and CDR2 are SGHDT and YYEEEE. The CDR3 DNA follows: TGTGCCAGCAGCCTAAGGAGTGGGGGACAGGGGTACACTGAAGCTTTCTTT. Amino acids: CASSLRSGGQGYTEAFF.

The CDR3 DNA is TGTGCCAGCAGCCCAACTAGCCCAAACTCCTACGAGCAGTACTTC. It specifies CASSPTSPNSYEQYF. The chain is built from TRBV28 and TRBJ2-7, with a tentative D call TRBD2 (6 bases). CDR3 length: 15 amino acids. Trimming removed 6 bases from V and 0 bases from J, with 15 bases in between. Looked up from germline, CDR1 is MDHEN and CDR2 is SYDVKM.

On this clone itself: Other nucleotide sequences in the sample specify the same CDR3. The rearrangement uses TRBV9 and TRBJ2-1; TRBD2 might be the D (5 bases). This CDR3 has 14 amino acids. Trimming pared 0 bases from V and 7 bases from J, leaving 11 bases between. CDR1 SGDLS and CDR2 YYNGEE come from the germline V gene. The CDR3 DNA sequence: TGTGCCAGCAGCGTAGGGCTAGCCGCTAATGAGCAGTTCTTC. Translating it yields CASSVGLAANEQFF.

The chain carries TRBV5-5 and TRBJ2-5, with 11 bases that match TRBD2. Germline lookup yields CDR1 SGHKS and CDR2 YYEKEE (reference sequence). V dropped 2 bases and J dropped 4; count of bases not matched to a gene: 4. This CDR3 contains 15 residues. CDR3 in DNA: TGTGCCAGCAGCTTTAGCGGGGGGGCCCGAGAGACCCAGTACTTC. Translated: CASSFSGGARETQYF.

V usage is TRBV7-9 and J usage is TRBJ2-7, with TRBD2 matching over 10 bases. The CDR3 totals 19 residues. The V gene's germline CDR1 is SEHNR and CDR2 FQNEAQ (reference sequence). With 5 bases clipped from V and 2 bases from J, the junction kept 18 bases outside the gene matches. DNA of the CDR3: TGTGCCAGCAGCGCAATCCCGGGTACTAGCGGGGCGTCCGCCTACGAGCAGTACTTC. Residues: CASSAIPGTSGASAYEQYF.

The chain couples TRBV5-4 to TRBJ2-3; no firm D call. Germline values: CDR1 SGHNT, CDR2 YYREEE (reference sequence). The CDR3 has 14 amino acids. The ends were cut back, 3 bases at V and 2 bases at J, with 10 bases in the middle. The CDR3 DNA sequence: TGTGCCAGCAGCTCCGAGTATACCACAGATACGCAGTATTTT. Translation gives CASSSEYTTDTQYF.

The chain recombines TRBV5-1 with TRBJ2-2; the match to TRBD1 covers 10 bases. V trimming: 2 bases; J trimming: 6 bases; junction bases outside the gene matches: 4. CDR3 length: 15 amino acids. The germline gives CDR1 SGHRS, CDR2 YFSETQ. DNA of the CDR3: TGCGCCAGCAGCTTAAGGGACAGGGGTTCCGGGGAGCTGTTTTTT. Its protein product is CASSLRDRGSGELFF.

The chain employs TRBV20-1 and TRBJ1-2, with TRBD1 identical over 9 bases. Germline V CDR1 and CDR2: DFQATT, SNEGSKA (reference sequence). V shed 3 bases and J 8 bases; nucleotides not matched to a gene: 7. The CDR3 extends over 13 amino acids. CDR3 residues: CSASPRDREGYTF. The CDR3 DNA is TGCAGTGCTAGTCCCAGGGACAGGGAAGGCTACACCTTC.

This clone occurred a few times. This CDR3 reads CSVEGSDSGNTIYF. The CDR3 bases are TGCAGCGTTGAGGGCAGTGACTCTGGAAACACCATATATTTT. The chain combines TRBV29-1 with TRBJ1-3; unclear D gene. Germline loops: CDR1 SQVTM, CDR2 ANQGSEA. The CDR3 extends over 14 amino acids. V was cut by 3 bases and J by 0 bases, with 9 bases left in between.

In this sample, this clone turned up once. The V gene is TRBV7-8, the J gene TRBJ2-7; TRBD2 agrees at 11 bases. Germline trimming cut 3 bases from V and 6 bases from J; bases unmatched to any gene: 7. The CDR3 has 15 amino acids. Germline lookup yields CDR1 SGHVS and CDR2 FQNEAQ. CDR3: CASSLIAGGPSEQYF. In DNA, the CDR3 is TGTGCCAGCAGCTTGATAGCGGGAGGGCCTTCCGAGCAGTACTTC.

This chain links TRBV28 with TRBJ1-5; 8 nucleotides align to TRBD1. Germline CDR1 reads MDHEN; CDR2 reads SYDVKM. With 5 bases clipped from V and 3 bases from J, the junction kept 6 bases outside the gene matches. This CDR3 has 15 residues. CDR3 sequence: CASSRRQGYNQPQHF. The CDR3 region has the DNA TGTGCCAGCAGTAGAAGACAGGGGTACAATCAGCCCCAGCATTTT.

This chain connects TRBV6-5 to TRBJ1-1, with 7 bases aligning to TRBD1. Germline trimming cut 3 bases from V and 5 bases from J; bases unmatched to any gene: 6. Germline CDR1 MNHEY, CDR2 SVGAGI. The CDR3 contains 14 residues. The CDR3 is CASSYSHRGTEAFF. The CDR3 coding sequence is TGTGCCAGCAGTTATTCCCACAGGGGAACTGAAGCTTTCTTT.

The chain carries TRBV3-1 (or the pseudogene TRBV3-2) and TRBJ1-1; TRBD1 aligns across 9 bases. V was pared by 2 bases and J by 6 bases, with 4 bases of the junction left unmatched. Germline CDR1 LGHDT, CDR2 YNNKEL (reference sequence). This CDR3 contains 14 residues. The CDR3 DNA reads TGTGCCAGCAGCCAAACAGGGGGCGCATCTGAAGCTTTCTTT. It codes for CASSQTGGASEAFF.

CDR3 amino acids: CASSQDWGDGYTF. CDR3 bases: TGCGCCAGCAGCCAAGATTGGGGGGATGGCTACACCTTC. The genes are TRBV4-3 and TRBJ1-2; D might be TRBD1 (5 bases). Germline assignment: CDR1 LGHNA and CDR2 YSLEER. V lost 0 bases and J lost 6, with 8 bases in between. The CDR3 contains 13 residues.